The TCR beta chain under discussion was sequenced for a study of identical twins. Study-wide points: Within twin pairs, the out-of-frame alpha sequences they shared showed excess low generation probability. Memory repertoires lacked the insertion deficit that abundant cord blood beta clonotypes showed.

The CDR3 spans 21 residues. Unmatched junction bases numbered 19, after V lost 6 bases and J lost 0 bases. Germline V gives CDR1 SGHRS, CDR2 YFSETQ. TCRdb re-analysed the 5' RACE reads in MiXCR, keeping a single row per CDR3 protein. The sample has 690,000 or so distinct CDR3 sequences; about 9.4% are singletons. About this clonotype itself: Its antigen is not known.

The same data also contributed to another study, on yellow fever vaccine responses in identical twins.

The chain recombines TRBV5-1 with TRBJ2-7; 15 positions match TRBD2. Material for sequencing was PBMCs. The clonotype was recovered from a woman aged 18-30 years in good health. Here the CDR3 DNA reads TGCGCCAGCACTCCACAGGGTGTGGGACTAGCGGGGGGTTCGAGCTCCTACGAGCAGTACTTC. As protein: CASTPQGVGLAGGSSSYEQYF. Full variable domain (outside the CDR3, taken from reference TRBV5-1 and TRBJ2-7): KAGVTQTPRYLIKTRGQQVTLSCSPISGHRSVSWYQQTPGQGLQFLFEYFSETQRNKGNFPGRFSGRQFSNSRSEMNVSTLELGDSALYLCASTPQGVGLAGGSSSYEQYFGPGTRLTVT.